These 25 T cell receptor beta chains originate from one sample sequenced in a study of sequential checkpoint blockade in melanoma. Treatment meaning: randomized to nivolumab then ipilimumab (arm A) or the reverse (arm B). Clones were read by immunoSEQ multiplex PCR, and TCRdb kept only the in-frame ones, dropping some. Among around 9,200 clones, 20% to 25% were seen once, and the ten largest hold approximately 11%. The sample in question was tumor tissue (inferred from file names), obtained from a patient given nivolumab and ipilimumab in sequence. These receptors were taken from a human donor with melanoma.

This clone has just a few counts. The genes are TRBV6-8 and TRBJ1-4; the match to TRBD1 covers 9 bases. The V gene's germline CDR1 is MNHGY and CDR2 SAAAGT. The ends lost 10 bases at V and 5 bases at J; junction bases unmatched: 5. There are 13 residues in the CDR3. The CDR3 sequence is CATGGQGNEKLFF. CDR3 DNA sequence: TGTGCCACCGGGGGACAGGGAAATGAAAAACTGTTTTTT.

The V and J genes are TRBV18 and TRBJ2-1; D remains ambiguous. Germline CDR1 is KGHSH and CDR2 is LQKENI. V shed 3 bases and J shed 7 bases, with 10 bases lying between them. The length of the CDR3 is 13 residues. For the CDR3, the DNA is TGTGCCAGCTCACCGTCGGAAGGGAATGAGCAGTTCTTC. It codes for CASSPSEGNEQFF.

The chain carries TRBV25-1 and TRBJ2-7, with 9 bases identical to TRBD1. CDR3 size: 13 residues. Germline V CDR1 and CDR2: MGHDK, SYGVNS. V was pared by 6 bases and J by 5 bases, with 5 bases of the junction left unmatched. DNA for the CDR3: TGTGCCAGCAGGGGGACAGGGACCCACGAGCAGTACTTC. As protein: CASRGTGTHEQYF.

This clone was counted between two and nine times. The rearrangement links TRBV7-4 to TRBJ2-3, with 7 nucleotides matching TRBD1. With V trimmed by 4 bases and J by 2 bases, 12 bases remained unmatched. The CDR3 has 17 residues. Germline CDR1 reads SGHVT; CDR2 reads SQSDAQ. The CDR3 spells CASSSETGAPDTDTQYF. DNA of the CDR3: TGTGCCAGCAGCTCGGAAACAGGGGCCCCTGACACAGATACGCAGTATTTT.

As DNA, the CDR3 is TGTGCCACCTTGGTAACAGACTATGGCTACACCTTC. Protein sequence: CATLVTDYGYTF. The chain combines TRBV19 with TRBJ1-2; no clear D gene. Trimming removed 10 bases at V and 3 bases at J, with 12 bases between. Germline CDR1 LNHDA, CDR2 SQIVND (reference sequence). The CDR3 has 12 residues. The whole variable domain, remainder taken from reference TRBV19 and TRBJ1-2, is DGGITQSPKYLFRKEGQNVTLSCEQNLNHDAMYWYRQDPGQGLRLIYYSQIVNDFQKGDIAEGYSVSREKKESFPLTVTSAQKNPTAFYLCATLVTDYGYTFGSGTRLTVV.

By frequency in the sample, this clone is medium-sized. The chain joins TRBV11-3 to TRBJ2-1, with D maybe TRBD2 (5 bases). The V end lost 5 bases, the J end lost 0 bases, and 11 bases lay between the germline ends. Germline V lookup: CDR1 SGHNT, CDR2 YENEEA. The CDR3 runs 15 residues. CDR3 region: CASSLGESSYNEQFF. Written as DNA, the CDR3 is TGTGCCAGCAGCCTCGGGGAGAGCTCCTACAATGAGCAGTTCTTC.

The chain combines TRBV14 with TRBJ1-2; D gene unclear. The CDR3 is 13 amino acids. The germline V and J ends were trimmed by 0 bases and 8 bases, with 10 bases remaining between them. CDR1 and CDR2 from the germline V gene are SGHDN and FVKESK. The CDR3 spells CASSQDFVSGYTF. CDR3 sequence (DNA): TGTGCCAGCAGCCAAGATTTTGTATCCGGCTACACCTTC.

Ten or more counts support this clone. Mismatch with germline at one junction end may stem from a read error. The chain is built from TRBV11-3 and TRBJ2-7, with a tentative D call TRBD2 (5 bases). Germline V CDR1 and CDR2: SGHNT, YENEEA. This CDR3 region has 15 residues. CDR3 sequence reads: CARSLVLDEGYEQYF. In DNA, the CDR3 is TGTGCCAGAAGCTTAGTCCTGGATGAGGGCTACGAGCAGTACTTC.

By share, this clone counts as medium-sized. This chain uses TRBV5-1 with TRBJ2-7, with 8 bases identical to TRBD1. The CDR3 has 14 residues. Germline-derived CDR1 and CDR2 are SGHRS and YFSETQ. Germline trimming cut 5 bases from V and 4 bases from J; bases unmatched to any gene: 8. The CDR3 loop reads CASSLRTGPYEQYF. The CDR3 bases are TGCGCCAGCAGTCTTCGGACAGGGCCGTACGAGCAGTACTTC.

The CDR3 bases are TGTGCCAGCCGGCTAGCGACAGATACGCAGTATTTT. This codes for CASRLATDTQYF. The J gene is TRBJ2-3, the V gene TRBV12-5, with D possibly matching TRBD2 (6 bases). The CDR3 consists of 12 residues. Germline CDR1 is LGHNT and CDR2 is FRNRAP.

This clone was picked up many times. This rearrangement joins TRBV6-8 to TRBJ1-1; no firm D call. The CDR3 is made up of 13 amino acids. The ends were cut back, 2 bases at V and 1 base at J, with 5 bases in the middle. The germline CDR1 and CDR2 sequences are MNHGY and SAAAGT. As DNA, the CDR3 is TGTGCCAGCAGTTACACGGAGAACACTGAAGCTTTCTTT. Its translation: CASSYTENTEAFF.

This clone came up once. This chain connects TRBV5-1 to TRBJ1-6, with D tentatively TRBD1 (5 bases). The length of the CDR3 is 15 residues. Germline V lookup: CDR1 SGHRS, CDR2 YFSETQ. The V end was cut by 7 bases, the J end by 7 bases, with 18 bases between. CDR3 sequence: CASQETGAENSPLHF. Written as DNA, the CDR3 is TGCGCCAGCCAGGAAACCGGGGCAGAAAATTCACCCCTCCACTTT.

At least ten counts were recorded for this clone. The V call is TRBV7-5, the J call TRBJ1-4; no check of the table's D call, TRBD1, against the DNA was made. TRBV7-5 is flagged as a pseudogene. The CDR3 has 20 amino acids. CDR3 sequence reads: CASSLRTPGQGALTNEKLFF. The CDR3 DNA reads TGTGCCAGCAGCTTGAGAACCCCGGGACAGGGGGCTCTAACTAATGAAAAACTGTTTTTT.

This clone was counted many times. CDR3 DNA: TGTGCCAGCAGCTGGGGACAGGCGAGCTCCTATAATTCACCCCTCCACTTT. It is translated as CASSWGQASSYNSPLHF. The V and J genes are TRBV6-8 and TRBJ1-6; 8 bases are shared with TRBD1. The V segment lost 6 bases and the J segment 0 bases; nucleotides outside the gene matches: 7. Per the germline V gene, CDR1 is MNHGY and CDR2 is SAAAGT. The CDR3 loop spans 17 amino acids.

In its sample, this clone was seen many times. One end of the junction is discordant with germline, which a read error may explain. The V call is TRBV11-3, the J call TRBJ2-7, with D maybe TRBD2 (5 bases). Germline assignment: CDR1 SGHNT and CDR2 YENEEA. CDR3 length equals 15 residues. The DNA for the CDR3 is TGTGCTAGCAGCTTAGGAGAGGGCAGGAGCTACGAGCAGTACTTC. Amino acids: CASSLGEGRSYEQYF.

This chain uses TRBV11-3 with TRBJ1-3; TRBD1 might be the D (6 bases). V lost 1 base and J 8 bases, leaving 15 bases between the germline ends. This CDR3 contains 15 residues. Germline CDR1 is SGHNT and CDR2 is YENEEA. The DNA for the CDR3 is TGTGCCAGCAGCTTAGTGTCAGGGGCCGATTACACCATATATTTT. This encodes CASSLVSGADYTIYF.

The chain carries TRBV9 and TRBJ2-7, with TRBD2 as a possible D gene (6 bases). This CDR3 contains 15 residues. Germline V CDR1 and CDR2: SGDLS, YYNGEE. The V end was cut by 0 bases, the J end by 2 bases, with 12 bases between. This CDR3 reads CASSVDAGRTYEQYF. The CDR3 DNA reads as TGTGCCAGCAGCGTAGATGCAGGGAGGACCTACGAGCAGTACTTC.

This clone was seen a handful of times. The CDR3 region has the DNA TGTGCCAGCAGTCAACGGGGGGCTAGAAATTCACCCCTCCACTTT. Protein sequence: CASSQRGARNSPLHF. The V call is TRBV28, the J call TRBJ1-6, with a possible D match to TRBD1 (6 bases). CDR1 MDHEN and CDR2 SYDVKM come from the germline V gene. The CDR3 has 15 residues. V lost 5 bases to trimming and J lost 7 bases, with 15 bases between them.

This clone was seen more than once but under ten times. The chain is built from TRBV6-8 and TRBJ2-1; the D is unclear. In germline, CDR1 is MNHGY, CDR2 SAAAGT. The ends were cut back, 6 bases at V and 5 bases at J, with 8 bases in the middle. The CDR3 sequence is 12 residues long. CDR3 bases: TGTGCCAGCAGCCGGACCCACAATGAGCAGTTCTTC. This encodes CASSRTHNEQFF.

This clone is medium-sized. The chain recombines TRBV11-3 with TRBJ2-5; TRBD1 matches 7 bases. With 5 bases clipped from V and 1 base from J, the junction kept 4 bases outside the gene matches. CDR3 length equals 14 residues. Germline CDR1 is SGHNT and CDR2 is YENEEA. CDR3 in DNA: TGTGCCAGCAGCCCGGGGACAGCCCAAGAGACCCAGTACTTC. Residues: CASSPGTAQETQYF.

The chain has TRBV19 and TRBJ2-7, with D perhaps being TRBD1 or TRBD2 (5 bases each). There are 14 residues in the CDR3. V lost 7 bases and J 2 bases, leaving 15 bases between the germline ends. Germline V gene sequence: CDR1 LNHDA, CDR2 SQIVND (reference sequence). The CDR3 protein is CASNTGTETYEQYF. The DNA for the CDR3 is TGTGCCAGTAATACCGGGACCGAGACCTACGAGCAGTACTTC.

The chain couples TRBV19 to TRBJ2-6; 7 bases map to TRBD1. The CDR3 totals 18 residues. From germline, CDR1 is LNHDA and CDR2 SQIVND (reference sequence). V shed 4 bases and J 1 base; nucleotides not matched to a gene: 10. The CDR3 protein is CASSTRTGATSGANVLTF. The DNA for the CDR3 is TGTGCCAGTAGTACTCGGACAGGCGCGACATCTGGGGCCAACGTCCTGACTTTC.

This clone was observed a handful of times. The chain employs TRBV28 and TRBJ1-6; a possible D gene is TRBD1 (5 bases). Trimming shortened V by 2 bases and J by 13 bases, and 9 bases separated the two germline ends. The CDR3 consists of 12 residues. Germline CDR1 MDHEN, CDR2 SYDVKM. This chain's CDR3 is CASSLQPGPLHF. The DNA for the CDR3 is TGTGCCAGCAGTTTACAGCCAGGGCCCCTCCACTTT.

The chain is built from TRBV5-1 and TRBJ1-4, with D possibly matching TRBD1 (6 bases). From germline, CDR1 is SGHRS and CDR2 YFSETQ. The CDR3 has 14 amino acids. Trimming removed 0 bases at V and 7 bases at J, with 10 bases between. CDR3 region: CASSLGGGGEKLFF. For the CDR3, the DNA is TGCGCCAGCAGCTTGGGTGGGGGCGGTGAAAAACTGTTTTTT.

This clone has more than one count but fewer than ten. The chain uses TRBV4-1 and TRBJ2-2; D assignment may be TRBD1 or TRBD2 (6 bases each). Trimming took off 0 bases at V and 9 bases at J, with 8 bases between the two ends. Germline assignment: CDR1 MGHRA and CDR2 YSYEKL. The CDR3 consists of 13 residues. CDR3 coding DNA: TGCGCCAGCAGCCAAGATCGGGGGCGGGAGCTGTTTTTT. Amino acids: CASSQDRGRELFF.